The source of this TCR beta chain is a study of shared clonotypes between healthy human individuals. Assay execution proceeded at the deep level. The authors loaded 200 ng DNA, roughly 33,000 T cell genomes, into sorted-subset replicate PCRs. Measured with immunoSEQ multiplex PCR; TCRdb has only the in-frame clones, and not every one. The sample lists around 690,000 clones, about 90% seen once, with 30% to 40% in the top ten. Germline V gene data show CDR1 as MDHEN and CDR2 as SYDVKM. CDR3 size: 13 residues. V lost 7 bases and J 8 bases, leaving 15 bases between the germline ends. The chain links TRBV28 to TRBJ2-1; tentatively, D is TRBD2 (6 bases). Sequencing was performed on memory CD8+ T cells from PBMCs. Subset given: CD45RO+ cells pooled with CCR7-negative TemRA cells. The sequence was collected from a man between 18 and 35 years old in good health. Some clones in this sample may be carry-over from other donors' samples. CDR3 DNA: TGTGCCAGCACCCTGCGGGGTGGTGATGAGCAGTTCTTC. Translation gives CASTLRGGDEQFF. The variable domain in full, with the rest retrieved from reference TRBV28 and TRBJ2-1, is DVKVTQSSRYLVKRTGEKVFLECVQDMDHENMFWYRQDPGLGLRLIYFSYDVKMKEKGDIPEGYSVSREKKERFSLILESASTNQTSMYLCASTLRGGDEQFFGPGTRLTVL.